What follows are 21 T cell receptor beta chains derived from one specimen sequenced in a study of shared clonotypes between healthy human individuals. TCRdb's copy holds only in-frame clones and misses some; the assay was immunoSEQ multiplex PCR. Of about 2.5 million clones in the sample, around 93% were seen once. Sequences were obtained from naive CD4+ T cells from PBMCs. Subset reported: CD45RA+ positively selected. These receptors all come from a young man in good health. Some clones in this sample may be carry-over from other donors' samples.

On this clone itself: The identical CDR3 is also encoded by other nucleotide sequences in the sample. V usage is TRBV7-9 and J usage is TRBJ2-7, with no clear D. Germline-derived CDR1 and CDR2 are SEHNR and FQNEAQ (reference sequence). The V gene lost 0 bases and the J gene lost 7 bases, with 7 bases spanning the gap. This CDR3 has 12 amino acids. The DNA of the CDR3 is TGTGCCAGCAGCTTAGCAGCTGGGGAGCAGTACTTC. This gives the protein CASSLAAGEQYF.

This clone was observed once. The chain couples TRBV4-1 to TRBJ2-3; D uncertain. The V end lost 1 base, the J end lost 0 bases, and 8 bases lay between the germline ends. CDR1 is MGHRA, CDR2 YSYEKL, per germline. The CDR3 loop spans 15 amino acids. The CDR3 is CASSQAFYSTDTQYF. The DNA for the CDR3 is TGCGCCAGCAGCCAAGCCTTCTATAGCACAGATACGCAGTATTTT.

This chain links TRBV15 with TRBJ1-5; D is ambiguous. CDR3 length equals 12 residues. V was shortened by 0 bases and J by 11 bases, with 8 bases between the two germline ends. Germline CDR1 reads LNHNV; CDR2 reads YYDKDF (reference sequence). The CDR3 nucleotides read TGTGCCACCAGCAGAGATCTTAGGGCCCAGCATTTT. This sequence encodes CATSRDLRAQHF.

The chain links TRBV5-6 to TRBJ2-3, with 7 bases lining up with TRBD2. V lost 0 bases to trimming and J lost 4 bases; unmatched junction nucleotides: 5. This CDR3 has 15 residues. Germline-derived CDR1 and CDR2 are SGHDT and YYEEEE. The CDR3 DNA sequence: TGTGCCAGCAGCTTGGTGGCGGGAGTCCCAGATACGCAGTATTTT. Translated: CASSLVAGVPDTQYF.

The chain uses TRBV7-3 and TRBJ2-1, with TRBD2 as a possible D gene (6 bases). The CDR3 runs to 16 residues. V gave up 4 bases and J gave up 6 bases, with 19 bases separating them. The germline CDR1 and CDR2 sequences are SGHTA and FQGTGA. CDR3 amino acids: CASSYSRGTIANEQFF. DNA for the CDR3: TGTGCCAGCAGCTACAGTCGCGGGACCATAGCCAATGAGCAGTTCTTC.

The chain has TRBV6-4 and TRBJ2-3; the match to TRBD2 covers 10 bases. Germline-derived CDR1 and CDR2 are MRHNA and SNTAGT. The J segment lost 2 bases and the V segment lost 4 bases, leaving 6 bases of the junction unmatched. The CDR3 sequence is 16 residues long. In DNA form, the CDR3 reads TGTGCCAGCAGTGCCCGGACTAGCGGTCTCACAGATACGCAGTATTTT. Translated, it gives CASSARTSGLTDTQYF.

This rearrangement joins TRBV6-1 to TRBJ1-2; D possibly corresponds to TRBD1 (5 bases). CDR3 length equals 13 residues. In germline, CDR1 is MNHNS, CDR2 SASEGT. V lost 3 bases and J 3 bases, leaving 8 bases between the germline ends. The CDR3 DNA follows: TGTGCCAGCAGTGACAGGGAGCACTATGGCTACACCTTC. Its protein is CASSDREHYGYTF.

V gene TRBV6-1 combines with J gene TRBJ2-3; TRBD2 matches 9 bases. The CDR3 consists of 15 residues. Per germline, CDR1 MNHNS and CDR2 SASEGT. Losses at the gene ends were 7 bases for V and 0 bases for J; bases not matched to a gene: 5. CDR3 in DNA: TGTGCCAGCAAGCTGCTAGCGGGGAGCACAGATACGCAGTATTTT. Its translation is CASKLLAGSTDTQYF.

This chain connects TRBV14 to TRBJ1-2; 8 bases align to TRBD1. J was trimmed by 8 bases and V by 0 bases; bases with no gene match: 11. Germline assignment: CDR1 SGHDN and CDR2 FVKESK. The CDR3 runs 16 residues. The CDR3 reads CASSQDPTGAAEGYTF. In DNA, the CDR3 is TGTGCCAGCAGCCAAGACCCGACAGGGGCAGCGGAGGGCTACACCTTC.

The chain is built from TRBV5-5 and TRBJ2-1; 11 bases fit TRBD2. V dropped 0 bases and J dropped 1; count of bases not matched to a gene: 6. CDR3 length: 18 residues. Germline CDR1 and CDR2: SGHKS and YYEKEE (reference sequence). The CDR3 reads CASSLAPSGRKSYNEQFF. The CDR3 bases are TGTGCCAGCAGCTTGGCTCCTAGCGGGAGGAAGTCCTACAATGAGCAGTTCTTC.

The gene calls are TRBV7-2 and TRBJ2-7; D is possibly TRBD2 (5 bases). The V end was cut by 2 bases, the J end by 1 base, with 12 bases between. Per the germline V gene, CDR1 is SGHTA and CDR2 is FQGNSA. This CDR3 has 15 residues. The CDR3 here is CASSLQDSRSYEQYF. As DNA, the CDR3 is TGTGCCAGCAGCTTACAGGACTCACGATCCTACGAGCAGTACTTC.

V is TRBV28 and J is TRBJ1-3; D call uncertain. V lost 6 bases and J lost 4, with 31 bases in between. The germline gives CDR1 MDHEN, CDR2 SYDVKM. The CDR3 is 20 amino acids. The CDR3 here is CASSPKAPQLGLLGGNTIYF. DNA for the CDR3: TGTGCCAGCAGCCCTAAAGCACCACAGTTGGGCCTACTTGGAGGAAACACCATATATTTT.

The chain is built from TRBV25-1 and TRBJ2-7; D gene ambiguous. Per the germline V gene, CDR1 is MGHDK and CDR2 is SYGVNS. The CDR3 is 14 amino acids. Between the trimmed V and J ends, which lost 3 bases and 1 base, there was a span of 10 bases. DNA for the CDR3: TGTGCCAGCAGTGACGCAGGCGAATCCTACGAGCAGTACTTC. Translating gives CASSDAGESYEQYF.

The CDR3 reads CASSLGGFRVASTDTQYF. CDR3 bases: TGTGCCAGCAGCTTGGGAGGATTCCGGGTAGCTAGCACAGATACGCAGTATTTT. This chain joins TRBV5-4 and TRBJ2-3; D unresolved. The CDR3 length is 18 residues. Per the germline V gene, CDR1 is SGHNT and CDR2 is YYREEE (reference sequence). Between the trimmed V and J ends, which lost 0 bases and 0 bases, there was a span of 17 bases.

This chain connects TRBV15 to TRBJ2-1; D gene uncertain. The CDR3 runs 13 residues. The germline CDR1 and CDR2 sequences are LNHNV and YYDKDF (reference sequence). V lost 2 bases, J lost 5 bases, and 7 bases lay in between. DNA of the CDR3: TGTGCCACCAGCAGATCCCTCCACAATGAGCAGTTCTTC. Translation: CATSRSLHNEQFF.

V gene TRBV19 combines with J gene TRBJ1-1, with 7 bases identical to TRBD1. V lost 8 bases, J lost 2 bases, and 11 bases stayed unmatched. The CDR3 has 15 amino acids. In germline, CDR1 is LNHDA, CDR2 SQIVND (reference sequence). CDR3 coding DNA: TGTGCCAGTTATAAATCGGGACAGTTCAACACTGAAGCTTTCTTT. As protein: CASYKSGQFNTEAFF.

DNA of the CDR3: TGCGCCAGCAGCTTGTTTAACTTGGAGGGTGAGACCCAGTACTTC. Amino acid sequence: CASSLFNLEGETQYF. The chain employs TRBV5-1 and TRBJ2-5; TRBD2 is a possible D gene (6 bases). The CDR3 has 15 residues. Per germline, CDR1 SGHRS and CDR2 YFSETQ. V was pared by 1 base and J by 5 bases, with 15 bases between.

The chain links TRBV9 to TRBJ1-2; maybe TRBD1 (5 bases). Germline CDR1 reads SGDLS; CDR2 reads YYNGEE. V lost 4 bases and J lost 7, with 17 bases in between. The CDR3 extends over 14 amino acids. The CDR3 here is CASSPPPGGFGYTF. CDR3 DNA sequence: TGTGCCAGCAGCCCTCCCCCGGGGGGGTTTGGCTACACCTTC.

CDR3 residues: CASSRSSLAGRDTQYF. The CDR3 DNA follows: TGCGCCAGCAGCCGGAGTTCACTAGCGGGAAGGGATACGCAGTATTTT. J is TRBJ2-3 and V is TRBV4-1, with TRBD2 identical over 10 bases. The length of the CDR3 is 16 residues. With 4 bases clipped from V and 6 bases from J, the junction kept 10 bases outside the gene matches. CDR1 MGHRA and CDR2 YSYEKL come from the germline V gene.

The rearrangement joins TRBV2 to TRBJ2-4; the match to TRBD1 covers 9 bases. V shed 8 bases, J shed 6 bases, and the junction held 8 bases outside the gene matches. CDR3 size: 14 residues. The V gene's germline CDR1 is SNHLY and CDR2 FYNNEI. DNA of the CDR3: TGTGCCAGCGATACAGGGGGCGCGGGAAACATTCAGTACTTC. The encoded protein is CASDTGGAGNIQYF.

This sequence joins TRBV6-1 and TRBJ2-3, with TRBD2 as a possible D gene (6 bases). There are 16 residues in the CDR3. Between the trimmed V and J ends, which lost 0 bases and 0 bases, there was a span of 10 bases. Germline V gives CDR1 MNHNS, CDR2 SASEGT. The CDR3 region has the DNA TGTGCCAGCAGTGAAGCGCCAGGAGGGAGCACAGATACGCAGTATTTT. The encoded protein is CASSEAPGGSTDTQYF.